This TCR beta chain appears in the sequencing data of a study of T cell responses to AZD1222 COVID-19 vaccine (dated by TCRdb to the early 2020s). For the study in its entirety: TCR sequencing was performed for 230 to 250 trial participants, of whom around 210 were given two doses of AZD1222 and around 25 were given two doses of MenACWY control vaccine. Trial participants were enrolled by age into subgroups of 18-55, 56-69 and 70-plus years, and around 150, 28 and 57 TCR-sequenced participants, respectively, were included in these subgroups.

In the paper's terms, the time point label means: about 28 days (+/-7) after the second vaccine dose. AZD1222 recipients whose second dose came at about 4 weeks and those whose second dose came at about 12 weeks were combined into one group, since spike-specific TCR depth and breadth did not differ between the two schedules. The vaccinee samples were drawn from two UK trials, COV001 and COV002, one of which was a single-blind randomized controlled phase 2/3 trial testing AZD1222 (ChAdOx1 nCoV-19) in healthy adults. Trial participant PBMC samples were collected at day 0 and day 28 after the second dose for TCRbeta chain sequencing. The study at large found these results: Vaccine-associated CD4 TCRs spanned the whole spike protein, with dominant responses in regions 160-218 and 743-854. Reportedly, close to half of the unique spike-specific TCRs recognized epitopes lying outside the regions that are mutated in the B.1.351 and B.1.1.7 variants. No day 14 peak-response samples were available, so repertoires were characterized only after the peak T cell response. A significant rise in spike-specific TCR breadth and depth was observed after two AZD1222 doses relative to day 0 and relative to MenACWY recipients. Most participants were white British and females outnumbered males, and the authors suggested that clonal diversity may have been underestimated. Conclusions about previously exposed vaccinees are limited, since just five to seven AZD1222 recipients were seropositive for SARS-CoV-2 at baseline. In the small 56-69-year group, the increase in depth fell short of significance, most likely because of low power.

In the case of this clone: The clone's antigen remains unknown. Base qualities are not provided; no much larger clone lies one nucleotide away.

The CDR3 regions of human TCRbeta chains were analyzed by immunosequencing. The authors' pipeline ran thus. TCRs in the repertoires were compared against a reference library of SARS-CoV-2-specific TCRs that had been generated with the MIRA antigen-specificity platform. Breadth was defined as the fraction of unique TCRs that were SARS-CoV-2-associated, and depth was defined as the fraction of total T cells that were SARS-CoV-2-associated. Using the MIRA data, each spike-specific TCR was mapped to the spike region that the TCR reacts to and placed in a CD4 or CD8 class. Log10-transformed breadth and depth values were compared by one-way ANOVA with Sidak's multiple comparisons tests. TCRdb carries this immuneACCESS record with in-frame sequences only. Its versions omit some clonotypes, under half of them owing to an unresolved V gene in the studies checked, with the rest unexplained. The D gene and trimming were derived from the DNA, and the V and J assignments and clone size from that table. This sample comprises about 46,000 clones, 70% to 90% of them detected only once. The top ten clonotypes cover roughly 1.1% of the sample.

The sample was peripheral blood, taken 28 days after the second AZD1222 dose. This clonotype was obtained from an adult who received the AZD1222 COVID-19 vaccine.

The nucleotide sequence reads TGTGCCACCAACGACCTAGCGGGAGTATACAATGAGCAGTTCTTC. Its translation is CATNDLAGVYNEQFF. The chain uses TRBV15 and TRBJ2-1, and 10 bases in between align with TRBD2. From its cysteine to its phenylalanine, the CDR3 spans 15 amino acids. Just CDR3 DNA is preserved here, 45 bases in frame from base 1. In the germline V gene (reference sequence), CDR1 corresponds to LNHNV and CDR2 to YYDKDF. Clipping removes 7 bases from V and 4 bases from J, with 7 as the unmatched junction base count.